This TCR beta chain was retrieved from a study of blood T cell repertoires in COVID-19. Study-wide context: Acute and convalescent COVID-19 specimens originated in the United States, Italy and Spain. From T cells, B-cell-depleted T cells, or PBMCs came the material, which was cDNA or gDNA.

Source study methods: Nucleated cell number was recorded as an estimate derived from reference gene primer amplification. The protocol was immunoSEQ multiplex PCR, while the TCRdb copy is restricted to in-frame clones and leaves out a portion. The DNA was the basis for D and trimming; V, J and clone size are from that table. The data hold 120,000 or so clones, with about 88% observed a single time. Germline-derived CDR1 and CDR2 are KGHSH and LQKENI. This CDR3 contains 16 residues. The J segment lost 2 bases and the V segment lost 3 bases, leaving 4 bases of the junction unmatched. Sequencing was performed on peripheral blood. The gene calls are TRBV18 and TRBJ1-5, with 10 bases matching TRBD1. This clonotype originated in a woman aged 80 or over with acute or convalescent COVID-19. DNA of the CDR3: TGTGCCAGCTCACCGACAGGGGGCGGGGGCAATCAGCCCCAGCATTTT. Its protein is CASSPTGGGGNQPQHF.